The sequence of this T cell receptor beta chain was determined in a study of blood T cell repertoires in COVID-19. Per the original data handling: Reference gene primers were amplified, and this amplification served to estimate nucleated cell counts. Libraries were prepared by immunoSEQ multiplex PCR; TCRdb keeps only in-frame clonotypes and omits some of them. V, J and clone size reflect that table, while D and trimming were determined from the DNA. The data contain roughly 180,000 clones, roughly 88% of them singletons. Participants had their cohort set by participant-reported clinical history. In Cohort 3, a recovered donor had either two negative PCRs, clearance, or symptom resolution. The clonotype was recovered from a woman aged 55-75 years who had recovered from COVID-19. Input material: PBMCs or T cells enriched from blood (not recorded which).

This CDR3 is CASSQGLGGQETQYF. CDR3 sequence (DNA): TGTGCCAGCAGCCAAGGTCTTGGCGGACAAGAGACCCAGTACTTC. The chain couples TRBV14 to TRBJ2-5; D unclear. Trimming took 1 base from V and 2 from J, leaving 11 bases between them. The CDR3 contains 15 residues. Germline loops: CDR1 SGHDN, CDR2 FVKESK.